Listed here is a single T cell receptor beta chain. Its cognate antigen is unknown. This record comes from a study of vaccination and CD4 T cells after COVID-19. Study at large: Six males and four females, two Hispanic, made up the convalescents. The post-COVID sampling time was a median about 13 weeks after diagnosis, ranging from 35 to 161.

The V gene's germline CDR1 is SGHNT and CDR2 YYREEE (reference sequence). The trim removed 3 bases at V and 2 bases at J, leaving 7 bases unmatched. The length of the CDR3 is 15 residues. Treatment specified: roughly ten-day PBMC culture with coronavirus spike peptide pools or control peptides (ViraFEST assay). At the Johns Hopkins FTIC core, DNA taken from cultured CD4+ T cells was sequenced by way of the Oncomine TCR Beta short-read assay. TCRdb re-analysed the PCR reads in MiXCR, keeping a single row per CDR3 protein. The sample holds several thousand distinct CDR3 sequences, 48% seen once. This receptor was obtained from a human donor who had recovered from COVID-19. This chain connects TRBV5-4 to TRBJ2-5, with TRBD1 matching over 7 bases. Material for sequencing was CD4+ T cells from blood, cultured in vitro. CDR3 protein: CASSSSGRGQETQYF. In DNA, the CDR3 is TGTGCCAGCAGCTCCTCGGGCAGGGGGCAAGAGACCCAGTACTTC.